This note documents a single T cell receptor beta chain sequence. Its specificity is not known. The sample belongs to a study of blood T cells in healthy people across ages. Findings and limits, study-wide: Relative to aged donors, long-lived donors carried more naive CD4+ cells and displayed higher diversity.

Sample-barcoded 5' priming and a J-beta primer mix drove a second PCR of roughly 7 to 11 cycles. TCRdb fed the 5' RACE reads into MiXCR, producing one record per CDR3 protein. This table has 850,000 to 950,000 distinct CDR3 sequences, around 28% appearing once. This CDR3 spans 12 amino acids. V lost 3 bases to trimming and J lost 3 bases, with 8 bases between them. Germline values: CDR1 DFQATT, CDR2 SNEGSKA (reference sequence). The chain couples TRBV20-1 to TRBJ2-5; D call uncertain. The receptor's source is an elderly woman in good health. The sequenced sample was blood. This CDR3 reads CSARTSEETQYF. In nucleotides, the CDR3 is TGCAGTGCTAGGACGAGTGAAGAGACCCAGTACTTC.